The entry below describes one T cell receptor beta chain. Its target is not known. The data were obtained in a study of OX40 agonist ivuxolimab in advanced cancers. With baseline, cycle 4 day 1, and cycle 7 day 1 as timepoints, blood was sampled. The assay was immunoSEQ multiplex PCR, and TCRdb's table has in-frame clones only and misses some. The data show approximately 60,000 clones, 87% seen once. Germline V lookup: CDR1 SNHLY, CDR2 FYNNEI. Trimming stripped 0 bases from V and 3 bases from J, with 12 bases between. This CDR3 is 16 amino acids long. General study findings and limits: Certain nonresponders additionally had low normalized T-cell clonal expansion.

This clonotype originated in an adult with an advanced solid tumor such as melanoma, head and neck, liver or kidney cancer. Sequencing used CD4+ or CD8+ T cells sorted from blood, obtained in a trial of the OX40 agonist ivuxolimab. The gene calls are TRBV2 and TRBJ1-5, with D uncertain. As DNA, the CDR3 is TGTGCCAGCAGTGAAGCGAGGACTATTCACAATCAGCCCCAGCATTTT. Protein: CASSEARTIHNQPQHF.